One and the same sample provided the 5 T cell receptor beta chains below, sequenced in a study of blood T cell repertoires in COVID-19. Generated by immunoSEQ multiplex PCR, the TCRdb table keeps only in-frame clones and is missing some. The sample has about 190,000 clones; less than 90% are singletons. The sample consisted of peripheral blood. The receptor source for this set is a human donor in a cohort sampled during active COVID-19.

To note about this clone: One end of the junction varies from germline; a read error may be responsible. The CDR3 bases are TGTGCTAGCAGCTTAGCTAGTGTGAACACCGGGGAGCTGTTTTTT. It is translated as CASSLASVNTGELFF. The gene calls are TRBV7-7 and TRBJ2-2; D unresolved. Germline assignment: CDR1 SSHAT and CDR2 FNYEAQ (reference sequence). This CDR3 comprises 15 residues.

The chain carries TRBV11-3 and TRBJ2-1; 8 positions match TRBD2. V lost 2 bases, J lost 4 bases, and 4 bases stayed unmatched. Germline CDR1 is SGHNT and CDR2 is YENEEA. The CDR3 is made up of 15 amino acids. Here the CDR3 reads CASSLRRGVYNEQFF. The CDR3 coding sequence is TGTGCCAGCAGCTTAAGGCGGGGGGTTTACAATGAGCAGTTCTTC.

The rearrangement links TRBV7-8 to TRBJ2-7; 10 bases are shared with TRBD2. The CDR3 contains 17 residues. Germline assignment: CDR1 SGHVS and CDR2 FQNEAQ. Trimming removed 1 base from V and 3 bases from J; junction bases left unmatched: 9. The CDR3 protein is CASSLGLASGSLYEQYF. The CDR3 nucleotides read TGTGCCAGCAGCTTAGGGCTTGCTAGCGGGAGTCTCTACGAGCAGTACTTC. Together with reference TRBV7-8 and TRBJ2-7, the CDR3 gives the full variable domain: GAGVSQSPRYKVAKRGQDVALRCDPISGHVSLFWYQQALGQGPEFLTYFQNEAQLDKSGLPSDRFFAERPEGSVSTLKIQRTQQEDSAVYLCASSLGLASGSLYEQYFGPGTRLTVT.

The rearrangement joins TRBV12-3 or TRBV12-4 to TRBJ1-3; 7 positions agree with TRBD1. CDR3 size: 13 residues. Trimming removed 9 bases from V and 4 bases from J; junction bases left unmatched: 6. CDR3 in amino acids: CASSRDRGNTIYF. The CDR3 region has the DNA TGTGCCAGTAGCCGGGACAGAGGAAACACCATATATTTT.

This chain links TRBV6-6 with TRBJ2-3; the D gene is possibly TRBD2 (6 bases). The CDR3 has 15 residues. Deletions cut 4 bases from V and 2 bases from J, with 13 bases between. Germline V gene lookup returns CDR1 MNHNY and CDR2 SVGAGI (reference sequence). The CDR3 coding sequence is TGTGCCAGCAGTTTCGCGGGACGATTCACAGATACGCAGTATTTT. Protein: CASSFAGRFTDTQYF.